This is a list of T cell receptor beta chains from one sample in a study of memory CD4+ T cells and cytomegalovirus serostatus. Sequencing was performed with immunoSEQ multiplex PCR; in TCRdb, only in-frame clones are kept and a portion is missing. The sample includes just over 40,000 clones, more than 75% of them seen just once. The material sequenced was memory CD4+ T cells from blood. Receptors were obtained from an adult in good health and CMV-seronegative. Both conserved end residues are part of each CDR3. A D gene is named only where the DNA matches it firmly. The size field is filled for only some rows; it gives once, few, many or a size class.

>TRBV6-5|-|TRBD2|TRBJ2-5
TGTGCCAGCAGTTACTCTGAAGCGGGGGGGCAAGAGACCCAGTACTTC
CASSYSEAGGQETQYF
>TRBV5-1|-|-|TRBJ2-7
TGCGCCAGCAGCCCCGGACAAATCTACGAGCAGTACTTC
CASSPGQIYEQYF
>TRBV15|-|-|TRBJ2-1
TGTGCCACCAGCAGTGATGGGGCTGATGAGCAGTTCTTC
CATSSDGADEQFF
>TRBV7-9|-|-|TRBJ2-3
TGTGCCAGCAGCTCACAGACTAGCACAGATACGCAGTATTTT
CASSSQTSTDTQYF
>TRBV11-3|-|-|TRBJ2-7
TGTGCCAGCAGCCCCAGGGACTCCTCATACGAGCAGTACTTC
CASSPRDSSYEQYF
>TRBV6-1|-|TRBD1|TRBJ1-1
TGTGCCAGCAGTGTGGCCAGGGGGGACACTGAAGCTTTCTTT
CASSVARGDTEAFF
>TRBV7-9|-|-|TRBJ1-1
TGTGCCAGCAGCCCTGAGAGGAGCCTGAACACTGAAGCTTTCTTT
CASSPERSLNTEAFF
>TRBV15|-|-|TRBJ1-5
TGTGCCACCAGCAGAGATGGTGAGGGGTATCAGCCCCAGCATTTT
CATSRDGEGYQPQHF
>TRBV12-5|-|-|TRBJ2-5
TGTGCTAGTGGGGTGGGGGAGACCCAGTACTTC
CASGVGETQYF
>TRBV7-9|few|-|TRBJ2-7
TGTGCCAGCAGCTTAGCGACTGGCGGACGCTCCTACGAGCAGTACTTC
CASSLATGGRSYEQYF
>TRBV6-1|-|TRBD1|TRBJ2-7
TGTGCCAGCAGTACCGGGACAGGGATCCACGAGCAGTACTTC
CASSTGTGIHEQYF
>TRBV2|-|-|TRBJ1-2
TGTGCCAGCAGTGAAGCACCAACGGTCTGGGGGGCGCATGGCTACACCTTC
CASSEAPTVWGAHGYTF
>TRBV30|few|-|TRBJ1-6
TGTGCCTGGAGTGTGACCAACTCCAGAACTCCCCTCCACTTT
CAWSVTNSRTPLHF
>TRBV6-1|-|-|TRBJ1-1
TGTGCCAGCAGCTTCCTACTGGGGGGTGAAGCTTTCTTT
CASSFLLGGEAFF
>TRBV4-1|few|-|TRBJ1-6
TGCGCCAGCAGCCAAGTGGATATGGGATTTCGGTACAATTCACCCCTCCACTTT
CASSQVDMGFRYNSPLHF
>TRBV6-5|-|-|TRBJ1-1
TGTGCCAGCAGTTACTCGACCCCTGAAGCTTTCTTT
CASSYSTPEAFF
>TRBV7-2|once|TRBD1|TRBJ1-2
TGTGCCAGCAGTCGAGACAGGGTCTATGGCTACACCTTC
CASSRDRVYGYTF
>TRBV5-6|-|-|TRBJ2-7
TGTGCCAGCAGCTTATCCGGGTACGAGCAGTACTTC
CASSLSGYEQYF
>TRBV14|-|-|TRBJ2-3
TGTGCCAGCAGCTCCGCAGGGGCGGATACGCAGTATTTT
CASSSAGADTQYF
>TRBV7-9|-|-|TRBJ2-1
TGTGCCAGCAGTCTCCGGGACCTCGTCGAGAATGAGCAGTTCTTC
CASSLRDLVENEQFF
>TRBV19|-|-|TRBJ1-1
TGTGCCAGTAGTACCATACAGAGAAACACTGAAGCTTTCTTT
CASSTIQRNTEAFF
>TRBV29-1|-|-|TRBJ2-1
TGCAGCGTCGGGACTGGGGGTAGGGAGCAGTTCTTC
CSVGTGGREQFF
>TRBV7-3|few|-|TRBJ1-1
TGTGCCAGCAGCCTGACAGTAGGCACTGAAGCTTTCTTT
CASSLTVGTEAFF
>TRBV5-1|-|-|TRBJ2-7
TGCGCCAGCAGCTACGAACAGGGTAGGGACGAGCAGTACTTC
CASSYEQGRDEQYF
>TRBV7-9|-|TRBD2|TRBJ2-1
TGTGCCAGCAGCTTCGAAGCACTAGCGGGGGGATACAATGAGCAGTTCTTC
CASSFEALAGGYNEQFF
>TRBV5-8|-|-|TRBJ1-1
TGTGCCAGCAGCTTGGGCCCCGGACAGTCGGGATTGGGAGCTTTCTTT
CASSLGPGQSGLGAFF
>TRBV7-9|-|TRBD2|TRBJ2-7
TGTGCCAGCAGCTTAGGTCGGGGGGTAGGCTACGAGCAGTACTTC
CASSLGRGVGYEQYF
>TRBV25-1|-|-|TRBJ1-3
TGTGCCAGCAACGGGGACGTATCTGGAAACACCATATATTTT
CASNGDVSGNTIYF
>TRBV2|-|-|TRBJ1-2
TGTGCCAGCAGTGTGGGCAGGGTGGTGGTCTATGGCTACACCTTC
CASSVGRVVVYGYTF
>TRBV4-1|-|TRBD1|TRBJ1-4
TGCGCCAGCAGCCAAGATGGGGACAGGGGGGAAAAACTGTTTTTT
CASSQDGDRGEKLFF
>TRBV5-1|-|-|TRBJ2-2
TGCGCCAGCAGCTTGGGGGGCAGGGAGAACACCGGGGAGCTGTTTTTT
CASSLGGRENTGELFF
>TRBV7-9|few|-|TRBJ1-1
TGTGCCAGCAGCTTTTCGAGTTTTCCGAACACTGAAGCTTTCTTT
CASSFSSFPNTEAFF
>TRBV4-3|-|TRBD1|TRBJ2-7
TGCGCCAGCAGCCAATTATTGGACAGGGACTACGAGCAGTACTTC
CASSQLLDRDYEQYF
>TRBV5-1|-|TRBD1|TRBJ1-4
TGCGCCAGCAGCCCAGGACAGGGTCTCAACGAAAAACTGTTTTTT
CASSPGQGLNEKLFF
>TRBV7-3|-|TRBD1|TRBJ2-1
TGTGCCAGCAGCAGGGGACAGGGACATGAGAATGAGCAGTTCTTC
CASSRGQGHENEQFF
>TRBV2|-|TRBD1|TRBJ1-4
TGTGCCAGCAGTGCGGGGACAGAGGAAAAACTGTTTTTT
CASSAGTEEKLFF
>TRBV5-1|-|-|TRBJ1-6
TGCGCCAGCAGCTTGGGACCGACTCCCTATAATTCACCCCTCCACTTT
CASSLGPTPYNSPLHF
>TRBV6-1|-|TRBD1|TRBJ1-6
TGTGCCAGCAGTCGACAGGGGGCGGATTCACCCCTCCACTTT
CASSRQGADSPLHF
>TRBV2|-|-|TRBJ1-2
TGTGCCAGCACTGAAACCCCCCGGGGGGCTGGCTACACCTTC
CASTETPRGAGYTF
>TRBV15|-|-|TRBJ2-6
TGTGCCACCAGCAGAGACCTCAGGGGTCCCGGGGCCAACGTCCTGACTTTC
CATSRDLRGPGANVLTF
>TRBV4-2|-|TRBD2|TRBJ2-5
TGTGCCAGCAGCCAGGGGACTAGCGGGGAGACCCAGTACTTC
CASSQGTSGETQYF
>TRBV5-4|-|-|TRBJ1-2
TGTGCCAGCAGCTATAGAAGCGATGGCTACACCTTC
CASSYRSDGYTF
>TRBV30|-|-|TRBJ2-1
TGTGCCTGGAGTCCAACTCGGGGTGAGCAGTTCTTC
CAWSPTRGEQFF
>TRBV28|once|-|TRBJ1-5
TGTGCCAGCAGTTTTCGGCGGAACTATCAGCCCCAGCATTTT
CASSFRRNYQPQHF
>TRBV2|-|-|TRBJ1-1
TGTGCCAGCAGTTTCGATAACTCGGGCACTGAAGCTTTCTTT
CASSFDNSGTEAFF
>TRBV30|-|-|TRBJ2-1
TGTGCCTGGAGTGGGCCCAATGAGCAGTTCTTC
CAWSGPNEQFF
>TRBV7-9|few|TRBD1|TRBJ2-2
TGTGCCAGCAGCGGGCGGACAGGGGGGAACACCGGGGAGCTGTTTTTT
CASSGRTGGNTGELFF
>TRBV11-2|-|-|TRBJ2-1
TGTGCCAGCAGCGTCGGGGGATACAATGAGCAGTTCTTC
CASSVGGYNEQFF
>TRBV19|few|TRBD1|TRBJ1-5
TGTGCCAGTAGGGACCGGGACAGGGGACAGCCCCAGCATTTT
CASRDRDRGQPQHF
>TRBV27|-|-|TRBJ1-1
TGTGCCAGCAGTGTCCGCAGGGGGAACACTGAAGCTTTCTTT
CASSVRRGNTEAFF
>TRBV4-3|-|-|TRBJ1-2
TGCGCCAGCAGCCAAGCGCAAAGTGGCTACACCTTC
CASSQAQSGYTF
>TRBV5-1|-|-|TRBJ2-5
TGCGCCAGCAGCCTGTCGGGGGCGGAGACCCAGTACTTC
CASSLSGAETQYF
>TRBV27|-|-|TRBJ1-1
TGTGCCAGCATAGGGAGAACTGAAGCTTTCTTT
CASIGRTEAFF
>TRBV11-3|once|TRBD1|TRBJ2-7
TGTGCCAGCAGTGGGGACAGGGGCTACGAGCAGTACTTC
CASSGDRGYEQYF
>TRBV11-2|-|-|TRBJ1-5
TGTGCCAGCAGTCGCAGGGGAAGCAATCAGCCCCAGCATTTT
CASSRRGSNQPQHF